This record looks at one TCR beta chain sequence and its context. As for time point: pretreatment peripheral blood. This record belongs to a study of PD-L1 blockade in urothelial cancer. Study at large: Peripheral blood specimens exhibited a median yield of approximately 140,000 T cells.

Profiled with immunoSEQ multiplex PCR; TCRdb holds only in-frame clones, not every one. The sample lists about 74,000 clones, around 90% occurring once. Deletions cut 8 bases from V and 3 bases from J, with 11 bases between. The CDR3 consists of 13 residues. Germline CDR1 is WSHSY and CDR2 is SAAADI. This sequence was found in a man aged 65 to 85 with urothelial cancer. Here the sequenced sample was PBMCs, taken around atezolizumab (anti-PD-L1) treatment. V and J are TRBV10-2 and TRBJ2-1, with D perhaps TRBD2 (6 bases). CDR3 in DNA: TGCGCCAGCCTAGCGCCCAACTACAATGAGCAGTTCTTC. Its protein is CASLAPNYNEQFF.